This T cell receptor beta chain was obtained from a study of cytomegalovirus exposure and HLA in healthy donors. Overall study findings and caveats: The study labeled 150 to 200 TCR beta chains cytomegalovirus-associated.

The germline gives CDR1 SEHNR, CDR2 FQNEAQ (reference sequence). The germline V and J ends were trimmed by 11 bases and 8 bases, with 21 bases remaining between them. The CDR3 contains 13 residues. In regard to this clone: Its target is not known.

Both 60 Vbeta primers and 13 Jbeta primers went into the PCR. In the original processing: A follow-up analysis tallied some 80 million unique TCR beta chains, roughly 11 million shared. Only in-frame clones appear in the TCRdb table, and some are missing; sequencing was by immunoSEQ multiplex PCR. The V and J calls and the clone size are those of that table, but D and trimming were determined from the DNA. The table records over 150,000 clones, around 86% of them present only once. The sequenced sample consisted of PBMCs. V is TRBV7-9 and J is TRBJ1-1; D gene unclear. This receptor was taken from a girl aged 2 to 9 in good health and CMV-seropositive. CDR3 loop: CALAGRVLREAFF. The CDR3 region has the DNA TGTGCCTTAGCCGGTCGGGTCCTAAGAGAAGCTTTCTTT. The complete variable domain, with remaining parts taken from reference TRBV7-9 and TRBJ1-1, reads DTGVSQNPRHKITKRGQNVTFRCDPISEHNRLYWYRQTLGQGPEFLTYFQNEAQLEKSRLLSDRFSAERPKGSFSTLEIQRTEQGDSAMYLCALAGRVLREAFFGQGTRLTVV.